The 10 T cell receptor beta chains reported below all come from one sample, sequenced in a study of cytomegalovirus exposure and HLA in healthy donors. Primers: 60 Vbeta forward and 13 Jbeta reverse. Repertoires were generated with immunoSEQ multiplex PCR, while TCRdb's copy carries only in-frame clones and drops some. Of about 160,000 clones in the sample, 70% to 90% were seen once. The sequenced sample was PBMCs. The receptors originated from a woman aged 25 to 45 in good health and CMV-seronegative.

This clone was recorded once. The CDR3 here is CASSSGGDRSSYEQYF. The CDR3, as DNA: TGTGCCAGCAGCTCTGGGGGGGACAGGAGCTCCTACGAGCAGTACTTC. V gene TRBV5-6 combines with J gene TRBJ2-7; D may be TRBD1 (8 bases). V was trimmed by 3 bases and J by 0 bases, leaving 16 bases between them. The CDR3 totals 16 residues. CDR1 is SGHDT and CDR2 is YYEEEE in the germline V gene.

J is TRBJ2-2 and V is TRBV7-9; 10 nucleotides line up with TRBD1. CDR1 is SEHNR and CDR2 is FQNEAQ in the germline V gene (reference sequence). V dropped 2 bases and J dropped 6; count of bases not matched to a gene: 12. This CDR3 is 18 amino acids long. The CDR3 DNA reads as TGTGCCAGCAGCTTACTTGGGAGGGGACAGGGGCTCGCCGGGGAGCTGTTTTTT. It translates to CASSLLGRGQGLAGELFF.

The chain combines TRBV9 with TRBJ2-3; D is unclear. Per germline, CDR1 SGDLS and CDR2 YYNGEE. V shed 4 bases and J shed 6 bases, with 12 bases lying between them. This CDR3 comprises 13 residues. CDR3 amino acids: CASSSSPGDTQYF. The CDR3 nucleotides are TGTGCCAGCAGCTCCTCTCCCGGGGATACGCAGTATTTT.

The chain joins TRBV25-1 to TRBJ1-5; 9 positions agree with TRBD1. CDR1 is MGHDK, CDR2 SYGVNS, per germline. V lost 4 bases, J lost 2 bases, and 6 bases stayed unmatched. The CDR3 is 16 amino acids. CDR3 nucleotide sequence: TGTGCCAGCAGTGCTAGGGACAGGGCTGGCAATCAGCCCCAGCATTTT. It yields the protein CASSARDRAGNQPQHF.

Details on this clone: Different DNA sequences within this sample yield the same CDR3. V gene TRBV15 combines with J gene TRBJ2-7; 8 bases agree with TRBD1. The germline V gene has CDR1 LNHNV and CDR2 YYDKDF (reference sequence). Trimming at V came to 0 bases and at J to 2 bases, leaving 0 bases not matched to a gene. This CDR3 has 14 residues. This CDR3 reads CATSRDRGPYEQYF. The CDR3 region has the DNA TGTGCCACCAGCAGAGACAGGGGGCCCTACGAGCAGTACTTC.

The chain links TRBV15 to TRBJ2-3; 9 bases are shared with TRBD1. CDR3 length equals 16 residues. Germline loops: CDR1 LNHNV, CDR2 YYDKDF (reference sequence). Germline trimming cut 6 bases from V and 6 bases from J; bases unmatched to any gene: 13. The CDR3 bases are TGTGCCACCAGAGAGACGGACAGGGGAGTAGGGGATACGCAGTATTTT. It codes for CATRETDRGVGDTQYF.

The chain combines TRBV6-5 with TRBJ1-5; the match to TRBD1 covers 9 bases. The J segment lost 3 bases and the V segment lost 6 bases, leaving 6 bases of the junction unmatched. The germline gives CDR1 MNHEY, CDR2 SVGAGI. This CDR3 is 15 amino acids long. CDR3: CASREDRGPNQPQHF. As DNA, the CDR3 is TGTGCCAGCAGGGAGGACAGGGGACCCAATCAGCCCCAGCATTTT.

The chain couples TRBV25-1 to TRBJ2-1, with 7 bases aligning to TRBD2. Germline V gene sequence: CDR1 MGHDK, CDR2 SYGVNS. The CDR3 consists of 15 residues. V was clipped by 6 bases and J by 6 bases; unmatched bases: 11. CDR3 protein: CASSDAGVLGNEQFF. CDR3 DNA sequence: TGTGCCAGCAGCGACGCGGGGGTGCTTGGCAATGAGCAGTTCTTC.

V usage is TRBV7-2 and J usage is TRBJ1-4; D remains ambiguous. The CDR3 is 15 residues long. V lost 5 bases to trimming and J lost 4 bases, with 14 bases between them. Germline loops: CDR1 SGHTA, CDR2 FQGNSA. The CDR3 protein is CASSSQATNNEKLFF. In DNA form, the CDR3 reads TGTGCCAGCAGCAGTCAGGCGACCAATAATGAAAAACTGTTTTTT. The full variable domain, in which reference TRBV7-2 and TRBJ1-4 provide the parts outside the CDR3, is GAGVSQSPSNKVTEKGKDVELRCDPISGHTALYWYRQSLGQGLEFLIYFQGNSAPDKSGLPSDRFSAERTGGSVSTLTIQRTQQEDSAVYLCASSSQATNNEKLFFGSGTQLSVL.

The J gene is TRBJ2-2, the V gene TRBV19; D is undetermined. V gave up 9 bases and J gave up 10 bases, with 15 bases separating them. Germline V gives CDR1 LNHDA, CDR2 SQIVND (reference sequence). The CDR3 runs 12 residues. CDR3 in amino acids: CASRSLAAELFF. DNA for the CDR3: TGTGCCAGCCGATCACTTGCGGCGGAGCTGTTTTTT.